Listed below are T cell receptor beta chains from one sample, sequenced in a study of blood T cell repertoires in COVID-19. Assay: immunoSEQ multiplex PCR; the TCRdb copy retains only in-frame clones and omits some. The sample has around 87,000 clones, approximately 80% seen once. Sequenced input: peripheral blood. The receptors stem from an elderly woman with acute or convalescent COVID-19. CDR3s include the opening cysteine and the closing phenylalanine or tryptophan. D genes are given only for firm matches. Clone size, where shown, is once, few, many, or a class for clones that have expanded.

>few|TRBD1|TRBV29-1|14|TRBJ1-2
TGCAGCGTTGAAGATTGGCCAGGGGGGACAGGCTACACCTTC
CSVEDWPGGTGYTF
>NA|NA|TRBV18|15|TRBJ2-7
TGTGCCAGCTCCCCAGGGACTGGGCTCTCCTACGAGCAGTACTTC
CASSPGTGLSYEQYF
>NA|NA|TRBV19|16|TRBJ1-1
TGTGCCAGTAGTATTGAGCAAGGGAGGTGGGACACTGAAGCTTTCTTT
CASSIEQGRWDTEAFF
>NA|NA|TRBV2|14|TRBJ1-2
TGTGCCAGCACCACAGGGATAGCTAACTATGGCTACACCTTC
CASTTGIANYGYTF
>NA|NA|TRBV21-1|17|TRBJ1-5
TGTGCCCACTATAGGGGACAGGGGGAATTATGGAATCAGCCCCAGCATTTT
CAHYRGQGELWNQPQHF
>NA|TRBD2|TRBV7-2|15|TRBJ2-7
TGTGCCAGCAGACGAAGCGGGGAAGTCTTCCACGAGCAGTACTTC
CASRRSGEVFHEQYF
>NA|TRBD1|TRBV30|14|TRBJ1-6
TGTGCCTGGAGTGGATCGGGACAGGCGAATCCCCTCCACTTT
CAWSGSGQANPLHF
>few|TRBD2|TRBV3-1/TRBV3-2|20|TRBJ2-5
TGTGCCAGCAGCCAACCGACCCCGGGACTAGCGGGGGGGAGGGGGGAGACCCAGTACTTC
CASSQPTPGLAGGRGETQYF
>NA|NA|TRBV5-1|14|TRBJ2-3
TGCGCCAGCAGCCCGGGACAAATCACAGATACGCAGTATTTT
CASSPGQITDTQYF
>NA|TRBD1|TRBV4-3|16|TRBJ2-2
TGCGCCAGCAGCCAAAGTCGGACCAGACAGGGAGGGGAGCTGTTTTTT
CASSQSRTRQGGELFF
>NA|NA|TRBV7-3|13|TRBJ2-7
TGTGCCAGCAGCTTAATCCCCGGGAACGAGCAGTACTTC
CASSLIPGNEQYF
>NA|NA|TRBV19|14|TRBJ1-1
TGTGCCAGTACTCAGCAGGGGCTACACACTGAAGCTTTCTTT
CASTQQGLHTEAFF
>NA|NA|TRBV7-3|13|TRBJ1-1
TGTGCCAGCAGCTTAACCGGGTCAACTGAAGCTTTCTTT
CASSLTGSTEAFF
>NA|NA|TRBV30|13|TRBJ1-2
TGTGCCTGGCGCAAGGGCAGGGGATATGGCTACACCTTC
CAWRKGRGYGYTF
>NA|NA|TRBV3-1/TRBV3-2|14|TRBJ2-2
TGTGCCAGCAGCCAAGTTTCGGGGGCCGGGGAGCTGTTTTTT
CASSQVSGAGELFF
>NA|TRBD1|TRBV27|12|TRBJ1-2
TGTGCCAGCAGTCTGACAGGGGGCGGCTACACCTTC
CASSLTGGGYTF
>NA|TRBD1|TRBV5-1|15|TRBJ1-1
TGCGCCAGCAGCTTGGCCTTTAACAGGGGGCCTGAAGCTTTCTTT
CASSLAFNRGPEAFF